This entry describes one T cell receptor (beta chain). The antigen is unknown. The data were taken from a study of T cell responses to AZD1222 COVID-19 vaccine. The wider study: Pooling covered second doses at about 4 or about 12 weeks. Study observations and caveats: There were vaccine-associated CD4 TCRs across spike, dominant at 160-218 and 743-854. Baseline antibody screening turned up just a handful of seropositive AZD1222 recipients. A mostly white British donor set with more females was recruited, and clonal diversity was possibly underestimated.

Using immunoSEQ multiplex PCR, the repertoire was profiled, and TCRdb retains in-frame clones only, with some absent. The table has over 100,000 clones, more than 85% seen once. Germline V gene sequence: CDR1 LNHDA, CDR2 SQIVND (reference sequence). Deletions cut 3 bases from V and 9 bases from J, with 12 bases between. The CDR3 spans 14 residues. The receptor's source is an adult in good health. The chain carries TRBV19 and TRBJ1-6; TRBD1 is a possible D gene (6 bases). The sample consisted of peripheral blood, taken on day 0 of AZD1222 vaccination. This chain's CDR3 is CASSISGGSSPLHF. The CDR3 coding sequence is TGTGCCAGTAGTATTTCGGGGGGCAGTTCACCCCTCCACTTT.